This entry describes one T cell receptor (beta chain). The antigen is not known. The assay used deep level. TCRdb's table, derived via immunoSEQ multiplex PCR, lists solely in-frame clones and lacks some. Of around 2,000,000 clones listed, roughly 94% were seen once; the top ten hold roughly 0.13%. Participating donors were healthy, HIV-negative adults free of recent acute infections or vaccinations. It was into CD45RA+ naive and CD45RA-negative memory subsets that the CD4+ cells were split. This sample is part of a study of shared clonotypes between healthy human individuals. General study results and limits: Naive subsets, compared against memory subsets, generally had larger estimated richness values.

Deletions cut 5 bases from V and 0 bases from J, with 10 bases between. CDR3 length: 15 amino acids. The germline V gene has CDR1 MNHEY and CDR2 SMNVEV (reference sequence). Sequenced: naive CD4+ T cells sorted from blood. Specified subset: CD45RA+ positively selected. This receptor was taken from a man aged 18-30 years in good health. The chain joins TRBV27 to TRBJ2-2; D is undetermined. CDR3 DNA: TGTGCCAGCAGTCCCCGCGGCGCGAACACCGGGGAGCTGTTTTTT. It translates to CASSPRGANTGELFF.